Following are 4 T cell receptor beta chains from one sample sequenced in a study of CD8+ T cells in alopecia areata. After isolation, RNA underwent reverse transcription to generate cDNA as the sequencing template. Clones were sequenced by immunoSEQ multiplex PCR, and TCRdb holds only the in-frame ones, with some missing. The table shows about 100,000 clones, with approximately 50% occurring only once. Sample: NKG2D-low CD8+ T cells sorted from blood. All receptors come from a human donor with alopecia areata.

V gene TRBV6-5 combines with J gene TRBJ2-5, with D possibly TRBD1 on 5 matching bases. V was shortened by 2 bases and J by 7 bases, with 14 bases between the two germline ends. Per germline, CDR1 MNHEY and CDR2 SVGAGI. The CDR3 is 14 amino acids. The CDR3 nucleotides are TGTGCCAGCAGTTACGAGACAGTGCGCGGGACCCAGTACTTC. This translates into CASSYETVRGTQYF.

In DNA, the CDR3 is TGTGCCAGCAGTGATAGGACAGCGCTCTACGAGCAGTACTTC. This sequence encodes CASSDRTALYEQYF. The chain couples TRBV25-1 to TRBJ2-7; the D gene is possibly TRBD1 (6 bases). V was clipped by 3 bases and J by 3 bases, with 12 bases between them. The CDR3 length is 14 residues. From germline, CDR1 is MGHDK and CDR2 SYGVNS.

Only one count was recorded for this clone. This chain joins TRBV2 and TRBJ1-1, with D hard to call. Germline CDR1 reads SNHLY; CDR2 reads FYNNEI. CDR3 length equals 13 residues. Trimming removed 6 bases from V and 0 bases from J, with 8 bases in between. The CDR3 nucleotides read TGTGCCAGCAGGATCCACATGAACACTGAAGCTTTCTTT. Protein product: CASRIHMNTEAFF.

This clone turned up a few times. The chain couples TRBV7-9 to TRBJ2-1, with D possibly being TRBD2 (6 bases). The germline gives CDR1 SEHNR, CDR2 FQNEAQ (reference sequence). Trimming pared 2 bases from V and 2 bases from J, leaving 10 bases between. The CDR3 covers 15 residues. CDR3 in amino acids: CASSLRDSTYNEQFF. The CDR3 DNA reads TGTGCCAGCAGCTTAAGGGACTCGACCTACAATGAGCAGTTCTTC.